The rows below give T cell receptor beta chains drawn from one sample of a study of blood T cell repertoires in COVID-19. Clones were read by immunoSEQ multiplex PCR, and TCRdb kept only the in-frame ones, dropping some. The sample consists of 150,000 to 200,000 clones, 70% to 90% of them appearing once. The sample was peripheral blood. Receptors originate from a man between 18 and 35 years old who had recovered from COVID-19. The CDR3 runs from the conserved cysteine through the conserved F or W. A D gene is named only where the DNA matches it firmly. Clone size appears in some rows only: once, few, many, or a class for an expanded clone.

j_call: TRBJ2-3
d_call: TRBD2
clone_size: -
v_call: TRBV5-4
cdr3_nt: TGTGCCAGCAGCCCAACTAGCGGGGTCCCGGATACGCAGTATTTT
cdr3_aa: CASSPTSGVPDTQYF

j_call: TRBJ1-3
d_call: -
clone_size: -
v_call: TRBV18
cdr3_nt: TGTGCCAGCTCACCTCGGGAACGTGGAAACACCATATATTTT
cdr3_aa: CASSPRERGNTIYF

j_call: TRBJ1-4
d_call: -
clone_size: -
v_call: TRBV7-2
cdr3_nt: TGTGCCAGCAGCTTAGGAGGGAAGTCAACTAATGAAAAACTGTTTTTT
cdr3_aa: CASSLGGKSTNEKLFF

j_call: TRBJ2-7
d_call: TRBD1
clone_size: -
v_call: TRBV6-5
cdr3_nt: TGTGCCAGCAGTTACACAGGACAGGGCTACGAGCAGTACTTC
cdr3_aa: CASSYTGQGYEQYF

j_call: TRBJ1-1
d_call: -
clone_size: few
v_call: TRBV2
cdr3_nt: TGTGCCAGCTTCCAGCGCGCTGAAGCTTTCTTT
cdr3_aa: CASFQRAEAFF

j_call: TRBJ1-1
d_call: TRBD1
clone_size: -
v_call: TRBV6-2/TRBV6-3
cdr3_nt: TGTGCCAGCAGTACACCGGGGACAGGGTATAACACTGAAGCTTTCTTT
cdr3_aa: CASSTPGTGYNTEAFF

j_call: TRBJ1-1
d_call: TRBD1
clone_size: -
v_call: TRBV18
cdr3_nt: TGTGCCAGCTTGCTTGGACAGGGGAACACTGAAGCTTTCTTT
cdr3_aa: CASLLGQGNTEAFF

j_call: TRBJ1-5
d_call: -
clone_size: -
v_call: TRBV5-6
cdr3_nt: TGTGCCAGCAGCCAGACCCCAGGGGTTGGACAGCCCCAGCATTTT
cdr3_aa: CASSQTPGVGQPQHF

j_call: TRBJ2-1
d_call: TRBD2
clone_size: -
v_call: TRBV5-6
cdr3_nt: TGTGCCAGCAGGTTTAGCGGGCTAGCCAATGAGCAGTTCTTC
cdr3_aa: CASRFSGLANEQFF

j_call: TRBJ1-4
d_call: TRBD1
clone_size: -
v_call: TRBV23-1
cdr3_nt: TGCGCCAGCAGTCATCCGGGACAGACAACTAATGAAAAACTGTTTTTT
cdr3_aa: CASSHPGQTTNEKLFF

j_call: TRBJ2-3
d_call: -
clone_size: -
v_call: TRBV20-1
cdr3_nt: TGCAGTGCTTGGAGGGATACGCAGTATTTT
cdr3_aa: CSAWRDTQYF

j_call: TRBJ2-1
d_call: -
clone_size: -
v_call: TRBV25-1
cdr3_nt: TGTGCCAGCAGTGAAAGCGGTGAGCAGTTCTTC
cdr3_aa: CASSESGEQFF

j_call: TRBJ2-7
d_call: -
clone_size: -
v_call: TRBV5-5
cdr3_nt: TGTGCCAGCAGACGCGGGGACCCGACCTACGAGCAGTACTTC
cdr3_aa: CASRRGDPTYEQYF

j_call: TRBJ2-1
d_call: TRBD1
clone_size: -
v_call: TRBV27
cdr3_nt: TGTGCCAGCAGTCCGACCGGGACAGCGAATGAGCAGTTCTTC
cdr3_aa: CASSPTGTANEQFF

j_call: TRBJ2-7
d_call: TRBD1
clone_size: -
v_call: TRBV7-9
cdr3_nt: TGTGCCAGCAGCCCTCACAGGGGCCAAAGCCATACCTACGAGCAGTACTTC
cdr3_aa: CASSPHRGQSHTYEQYF

j_call: TRBJ1-6
d_call: -
clone_size: -
v_call: TRBV5-5
cdr3_nt: TGTGCCAGCAGCTTACTGGGACACAGCCTCCACTTT
cdr3_aa: CASSLLGHSLHF

j_call: TRBJ1-4
d_call: -
clone_size: -
v_call: TRBV7-2
cdr3_nt: TGTGCCAGCAGCTTTCCGGCAGCCGGGGAAAAACTGTTTTTT
cdr3_aa: CASSFPAAGEKLFF

j_call: TRBJ2-1
d_call: TRBD2
clone_size: -
v_call: TRBV7-9
cdr3_nt: TGTGCCAGCAGCTTAGGGACTAGCGGGAGTTTGTTCTTC
cdr3_aa: CASSLGTSGSLFF

j_call: TRBJ1-1
d_call: -
clone_size: -
v_call: TRBV5-4
cdr3_nt: TGTGCCAGCAGCCGACCCGACAGCATGAACACTGAAGCTTTCTTT
cdr3_aa: CASSRPDSMNTEAFF

j_call: TRBJ1-1
d_call: -
clone_size: -
v_call: TRBV12-5
cdr3_nt: TGTGCTAGTGTCCAACCGGGACACAAAGCTTTCTTT
cdr3_aa: CASVQPGHKAFF

j_call: TRBJ2-1
d_call: -
clone_size: -
v_call: TRBV11-2
cdr3_nt: TGTGCCAGCAGCGTTCATAGCTCCTACAATGAGCAGTTCTTC
cdr3_aa: CASSVHSSYNEQFF

j_call: TRBJ2-7
d_call: TRBD2
clone_size: -
v_call: TRBV15
cdr3_nt: TGTGCCACCAGCAGACTAGGTGGGGGGGAAAACGAGCAGTACTTC
cdr3_aa: CATSRLGGGENEQYF

j_call: TRBJ2-1
d_call: -
clone_size: few
v_call: TRBV30
cdr3_nt: TGTGCCTGGAGTAGTGGGAGGCCACAGGATGAGCAGTTCTTC
cdr3_aa: CAWSSGRPQDEQFF

j_call: TRBJ2-7
d_call: -
clone_size: -
v_call: TRBV29-1
cdr3_nt: TGCAGCGCCAGAGCGGAGCCCTCCTACGAGCAGTACTTC
cdr3_aa: CSARAEPSYEQYF